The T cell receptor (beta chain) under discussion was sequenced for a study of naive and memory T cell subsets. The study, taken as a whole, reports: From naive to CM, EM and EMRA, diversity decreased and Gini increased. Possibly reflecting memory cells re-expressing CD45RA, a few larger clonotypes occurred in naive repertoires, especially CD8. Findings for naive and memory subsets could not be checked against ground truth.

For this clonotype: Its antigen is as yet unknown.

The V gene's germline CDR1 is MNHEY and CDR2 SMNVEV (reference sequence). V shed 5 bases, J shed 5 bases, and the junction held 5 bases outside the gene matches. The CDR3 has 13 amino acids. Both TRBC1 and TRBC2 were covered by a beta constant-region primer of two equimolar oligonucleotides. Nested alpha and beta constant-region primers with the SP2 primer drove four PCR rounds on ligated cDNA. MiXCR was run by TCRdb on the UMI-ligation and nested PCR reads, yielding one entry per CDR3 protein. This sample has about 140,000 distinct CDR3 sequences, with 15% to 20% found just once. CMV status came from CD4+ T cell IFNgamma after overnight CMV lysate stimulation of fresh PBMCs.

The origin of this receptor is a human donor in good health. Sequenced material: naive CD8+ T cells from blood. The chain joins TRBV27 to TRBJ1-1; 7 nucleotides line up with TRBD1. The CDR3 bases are TGTGCCAGCAGTCACGGACAGGCTACTGAAGCTTTCTTT. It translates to CASSHGQATEAFF.